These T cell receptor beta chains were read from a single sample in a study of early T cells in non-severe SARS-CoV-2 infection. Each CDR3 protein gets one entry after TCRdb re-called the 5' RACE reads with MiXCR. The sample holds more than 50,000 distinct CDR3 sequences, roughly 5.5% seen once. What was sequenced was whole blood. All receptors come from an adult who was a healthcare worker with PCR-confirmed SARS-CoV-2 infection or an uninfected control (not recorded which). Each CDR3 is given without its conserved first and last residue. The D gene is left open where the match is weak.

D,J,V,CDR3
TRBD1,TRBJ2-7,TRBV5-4,ASSPTGGGSGEQY
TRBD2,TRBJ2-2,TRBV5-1,ASSYGLAGSTGELF
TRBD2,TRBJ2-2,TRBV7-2,ASSWTSGRAGELF
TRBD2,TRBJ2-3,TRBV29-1,SARLAGASTDTQY
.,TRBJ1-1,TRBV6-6,ASSYLQGEAF
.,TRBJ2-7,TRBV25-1,ASSDWTVFGEQY
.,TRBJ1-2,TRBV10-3,AISEKGPWGYT
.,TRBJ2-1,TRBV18,ASSPPVPGANNEQF
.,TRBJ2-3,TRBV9,ASSPGTPLAQY
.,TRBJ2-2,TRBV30,AWSRDQRTGELF
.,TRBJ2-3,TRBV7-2,ASSRDSFTDTQY
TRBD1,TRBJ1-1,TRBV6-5,ASSYRQGANTEAF
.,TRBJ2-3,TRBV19,ASGASGGTDTQY
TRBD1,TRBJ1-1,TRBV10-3,AIGRQGQGDTEAF
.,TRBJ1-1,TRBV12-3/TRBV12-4,ASRIEGGLTEAF
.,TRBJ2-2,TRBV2,ASSERLPGVGELF
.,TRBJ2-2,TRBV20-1,SASLGTGELF
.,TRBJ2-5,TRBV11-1,ASSLEFGGLQETQY
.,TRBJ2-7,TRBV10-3,AISTTYEQY
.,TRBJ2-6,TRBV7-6,ASSLGRGNSGANVLT
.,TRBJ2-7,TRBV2,ASSERYEQY
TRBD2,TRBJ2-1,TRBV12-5,ASGLVGLAGTNEQF
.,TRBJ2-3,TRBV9,ASSGGLGTASTDTQY
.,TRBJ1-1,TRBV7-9,ASSLKNGRVNTEAF
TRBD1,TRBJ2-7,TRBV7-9,ASSSGQGIA
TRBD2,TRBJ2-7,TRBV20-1,SASPGGSSYEQY
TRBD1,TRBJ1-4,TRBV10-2,ASSARQGNNEKLF
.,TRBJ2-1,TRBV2,ATPRGVGYNEQF
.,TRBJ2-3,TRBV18,ASSPSLRQGSTDTQY
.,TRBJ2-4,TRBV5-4,ASSLGQPGLQY
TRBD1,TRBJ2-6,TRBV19,ASTRQGQSGANVLT
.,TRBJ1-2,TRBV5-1,ASSLGQNYGYT
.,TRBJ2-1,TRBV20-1,SGSVSSYNEQF
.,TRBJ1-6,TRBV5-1,ASSLAGVPAPLH
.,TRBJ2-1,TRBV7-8,ATMSGIVNEQF
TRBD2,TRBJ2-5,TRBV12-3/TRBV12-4,ASNAGGPQETQY
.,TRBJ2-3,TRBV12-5,ASGLSSLPDTQY
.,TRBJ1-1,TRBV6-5,ASTELRGTYEAF
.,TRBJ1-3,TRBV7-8,ASSFAQSSGNTIY
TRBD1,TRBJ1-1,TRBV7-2,ASSPQGANTEAF
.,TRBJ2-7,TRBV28,ASHPSGSSYEQY
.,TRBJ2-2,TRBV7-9,ASSPRVTSNTGELF
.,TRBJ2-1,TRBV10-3,AIRKGNEQF
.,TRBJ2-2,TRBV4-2,ASSQEASNTGELF
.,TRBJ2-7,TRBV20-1,SAIRDPEGYEQY